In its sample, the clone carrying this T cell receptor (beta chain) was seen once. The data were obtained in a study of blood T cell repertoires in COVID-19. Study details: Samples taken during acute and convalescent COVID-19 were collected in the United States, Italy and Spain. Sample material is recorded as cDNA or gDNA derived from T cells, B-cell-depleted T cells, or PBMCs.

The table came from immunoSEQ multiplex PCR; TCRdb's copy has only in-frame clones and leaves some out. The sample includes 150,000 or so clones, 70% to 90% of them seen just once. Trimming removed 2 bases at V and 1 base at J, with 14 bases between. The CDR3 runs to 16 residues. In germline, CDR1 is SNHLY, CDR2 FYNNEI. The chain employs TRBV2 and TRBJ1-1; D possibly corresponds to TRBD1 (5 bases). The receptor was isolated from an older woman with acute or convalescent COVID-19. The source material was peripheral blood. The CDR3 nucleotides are TGTGCCAGCAGTGAATTTTTTTGGGGGGAGAACACTGAAGCTTTCTTT. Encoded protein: CASSEFFWGENTEAFF.